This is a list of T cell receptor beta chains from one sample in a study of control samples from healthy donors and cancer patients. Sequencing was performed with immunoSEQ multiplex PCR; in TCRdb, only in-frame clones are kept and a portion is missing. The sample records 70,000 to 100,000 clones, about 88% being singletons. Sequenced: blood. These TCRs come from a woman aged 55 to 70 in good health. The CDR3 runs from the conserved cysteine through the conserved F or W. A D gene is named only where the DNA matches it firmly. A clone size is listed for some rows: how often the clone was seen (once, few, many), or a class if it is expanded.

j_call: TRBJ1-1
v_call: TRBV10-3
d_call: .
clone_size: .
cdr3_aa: CAIKAENTEAFF
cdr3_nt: TGTGCCATCAAGGCAGAGAACACTGAAGCTTTCTTT

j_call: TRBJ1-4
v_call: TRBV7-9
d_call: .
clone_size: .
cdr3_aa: CASSLEATRLLFF
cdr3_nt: TGTGCCAGCAGCTTAGAAGCCACCAGGCTACTGTTTTTT

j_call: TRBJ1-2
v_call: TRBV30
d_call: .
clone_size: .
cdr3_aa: CAWSTGTPEANYGYTF
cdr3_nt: TGTGCCTGGAGTACAGGGACACCCGAAGCTAACTATGGCTACACCTTC

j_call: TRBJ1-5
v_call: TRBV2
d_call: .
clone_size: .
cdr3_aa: CASSQGLYNQPQHF
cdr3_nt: TGTGCCAGCAGTCAAGGGTTATACAATCAGCCCCAGCATTTT

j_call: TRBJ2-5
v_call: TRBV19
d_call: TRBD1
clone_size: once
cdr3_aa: CASSRGQGGRETQYF
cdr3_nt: TGTGCCAGTAGTAGGGGACAGGGTGGTCGAGAGACCCAGTACTTC

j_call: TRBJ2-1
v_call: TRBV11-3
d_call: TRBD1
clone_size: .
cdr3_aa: CASSLVAGQGDEQFF
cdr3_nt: TGTGCCAGCAGCTTAGTGGCGGGACAGGGTGATGAGCAGTTCTTC

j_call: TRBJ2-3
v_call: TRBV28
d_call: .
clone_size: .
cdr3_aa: CASSSQNPGDHLDTQYF
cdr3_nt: TGTGCCAGCAGTTCCCAGAATCCCGGGGACCACTTAGATACGCAGTATTTT

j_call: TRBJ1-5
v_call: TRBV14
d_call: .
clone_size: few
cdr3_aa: CASSQERGAGFNQPQHF
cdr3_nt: TGTGCCAGCAGTCAAGAGCGGGGTGCGGGATTTAATCAGCCCCAGCATTTT

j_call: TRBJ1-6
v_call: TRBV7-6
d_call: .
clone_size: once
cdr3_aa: CASSLNPGQGDSPLHF
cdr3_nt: TGTGCCAGCAGCTTAAACCCCGGGCAGGGTGACTCACCCCTCCACTTT

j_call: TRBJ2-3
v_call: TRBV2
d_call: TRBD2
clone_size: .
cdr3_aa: CASIRSWRGVQLDTQYF
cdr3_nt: TGTGCCAGTATTAGGAGCTGGCGGGGGGTACAACTAGATACGCAGTATTTT

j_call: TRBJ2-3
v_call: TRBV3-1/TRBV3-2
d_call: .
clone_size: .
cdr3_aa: CASSQVYGTDTQYF
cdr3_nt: TGTGCCAGCAGCCAAGTCTACGGGACAGATACGCAGTATTTT

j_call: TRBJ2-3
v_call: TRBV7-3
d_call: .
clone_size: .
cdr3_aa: CASSLDGSTDTQYF
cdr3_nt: TGTGCCAGCAGCTTAGACGGGAGCACAGATACGCAGTATTTT

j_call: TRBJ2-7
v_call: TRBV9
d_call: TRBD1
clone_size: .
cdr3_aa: CASSATGGSSYEQYF
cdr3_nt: TGTGCCAGCAGCGCAACAGGGGGGAGCTCCTACGAGCAGTACTTC

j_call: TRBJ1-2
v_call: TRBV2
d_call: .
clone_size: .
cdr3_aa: CARMGGGRTGYTF
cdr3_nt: TGTGCCAGGATGGGTGGGGGGCGCACGGGCTACACCTTC

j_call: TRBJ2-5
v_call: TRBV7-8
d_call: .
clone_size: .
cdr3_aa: CASSLASGRETQYF
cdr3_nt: TGTGCCAGCAGCTTAGCATCGGGTCGGGAGACCCAGTACTTC

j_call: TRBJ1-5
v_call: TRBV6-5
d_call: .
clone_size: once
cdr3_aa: CASSPHQLEPQHF
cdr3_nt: TGTGCCAGCAGTCCCCACCAACTGGAGCCCCAGCATTTT

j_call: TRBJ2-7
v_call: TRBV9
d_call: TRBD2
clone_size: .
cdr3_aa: CASSVGLAGGPYEQYF
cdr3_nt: TGTGCCAGCAGCGTAGGACTAGCGGGAGGGCCCTACGAGCAGTACTTC

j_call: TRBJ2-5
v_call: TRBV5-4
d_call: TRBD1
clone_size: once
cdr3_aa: CASSRDRGQETQYF
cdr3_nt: TGTGCCAGCAGCCGCGACAGGGGCCAAGAGACCCAGTACTTC

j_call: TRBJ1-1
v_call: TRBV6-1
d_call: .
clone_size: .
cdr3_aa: CASSEGLGTEAFF
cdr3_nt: TGTGCCAGCAGTGAAGGTTTGGGCACTGAAGCTTTCTTT

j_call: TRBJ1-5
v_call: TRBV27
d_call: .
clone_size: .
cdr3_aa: CAIRNQPQHF
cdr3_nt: TGTGCCATCCGTAATCAGCCCCAGCATTTT

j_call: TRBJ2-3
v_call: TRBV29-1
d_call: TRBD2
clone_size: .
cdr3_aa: CSARLAGVVDTQYF
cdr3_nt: TGCAGCGCTCGACTAGCGGGAGTGGTGGATACGCAGTATTTT

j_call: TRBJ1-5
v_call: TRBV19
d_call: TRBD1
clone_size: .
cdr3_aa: CASSPRTGLGQPQHF
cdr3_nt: TGTGCCAGTAGTCCCCGGACAGGGTTGGGGCAGCCCCAGCATTTT

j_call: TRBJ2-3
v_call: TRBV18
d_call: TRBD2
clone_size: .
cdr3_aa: CASSLNSGSSDTQYF
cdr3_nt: TGTGCCAGCTCACTCAATAGCGGGAGCTCGGATACGCAGTATTTT

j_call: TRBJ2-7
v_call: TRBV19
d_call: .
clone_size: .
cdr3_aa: CASSIEARYEQYF
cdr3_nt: TGTGCCAGTAGTATCGAGGCCAGGTACGAGCAGTACTTC

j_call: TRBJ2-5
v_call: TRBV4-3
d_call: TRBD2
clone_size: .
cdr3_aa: CASSQDTPGTSSETQYF
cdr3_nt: TGCGCCAGCAGCCAAGATACCCCGGGGACTAGCTCGGAGACCCAGTACTTC

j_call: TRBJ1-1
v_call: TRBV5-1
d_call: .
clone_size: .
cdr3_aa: CASSLGQENTEAFF
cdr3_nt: TGCGCCAGCAGCTTGGGGCAGGAGAACACTGAAGCTTTCTTT

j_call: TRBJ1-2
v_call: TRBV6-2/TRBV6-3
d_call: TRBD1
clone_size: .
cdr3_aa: CASSSGTGLGYTF
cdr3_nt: TGTGCCAGCAGTTCGGGGACAGGGCTTGGCTACACCTTC

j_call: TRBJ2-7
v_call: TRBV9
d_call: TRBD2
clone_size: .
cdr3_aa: CASSPRTAGGRYEQYF
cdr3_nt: TGTGCCAGCAGCCCCCGCACAGCGGGAGGCCGCTACGAGCAGTACTTC

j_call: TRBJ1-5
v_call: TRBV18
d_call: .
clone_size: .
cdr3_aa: CASSRQHINQPQHF
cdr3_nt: TGTGCCAGCTCACGACAGCATATCAATCAGCCCCAGCATTTT

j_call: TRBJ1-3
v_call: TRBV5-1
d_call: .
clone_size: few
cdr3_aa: CASSPPTGYGNTIYF
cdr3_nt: TGCGCCAGCAGCCCTCCCACGGGCTACGGAAACACCATATATTTT

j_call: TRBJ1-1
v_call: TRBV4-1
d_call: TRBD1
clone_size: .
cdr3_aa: CASSQDSPGQGLNTEAFF
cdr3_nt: TGCGCCAGCAGCCAGGATAGCCCGGGACAGGGGTTGAACACTGAAGCTTTCTTT

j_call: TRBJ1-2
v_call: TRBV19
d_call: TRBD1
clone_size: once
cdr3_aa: CASSIGTGVGYTF
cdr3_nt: TGTGCCAGTAGTATAGGGACAGGGGTCGGCTACACCTTC

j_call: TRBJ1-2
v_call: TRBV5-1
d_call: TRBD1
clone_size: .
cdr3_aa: CASSLGMTGGSGYTF
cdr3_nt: TGCGCCAGCAGCTTGGGTATGACAGGGGGCTCTGGCTACACCTTC

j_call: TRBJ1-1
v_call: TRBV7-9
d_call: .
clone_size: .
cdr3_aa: CASSFTKGRNTEAFF
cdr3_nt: TGTGCCAGCAGCTTTACCAAGGGAAGGAACACTGAAGCTTTCTTT

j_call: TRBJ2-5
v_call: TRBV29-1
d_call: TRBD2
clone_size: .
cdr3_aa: CSVEVGGGETQYF
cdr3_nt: TGCAGCGTTGAGGTCGGGGGGGGAGAGACCCAGTACTTC

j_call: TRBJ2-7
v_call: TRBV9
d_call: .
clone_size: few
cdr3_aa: CASSVAPGAFEQYF
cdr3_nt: TGTGCCAGCAGCGTAGCTCCGGGGGCGTTTGAGCAGTACTTC

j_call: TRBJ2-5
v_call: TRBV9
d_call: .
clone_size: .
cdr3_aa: CASSTGTLRSETQYF
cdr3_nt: TGTGCCAGCAGCACCGGGACCCTTCGGTCGGAGACCCAGTACTTC

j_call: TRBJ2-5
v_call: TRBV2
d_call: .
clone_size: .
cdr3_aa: CASGRQETQYF
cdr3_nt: TGTGCCAGCGGCCGCCAAGAGACCCAGTACTTC

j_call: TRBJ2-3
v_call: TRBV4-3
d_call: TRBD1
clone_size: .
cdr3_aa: CASSQSPRTGNADTQYF
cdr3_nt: TGCGCCAGCAGCCAGAGCCCCCGGACAGGGAACGCAGATACGCAGTATTTT

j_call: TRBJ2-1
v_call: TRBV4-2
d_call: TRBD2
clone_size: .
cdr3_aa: CASSQERGGAGSYNEQFF
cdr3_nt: TGTGCCAGCAGCCAAGAACGCGGGGGGGCTGGCTCCTACAATGAGCAGTTCTTC

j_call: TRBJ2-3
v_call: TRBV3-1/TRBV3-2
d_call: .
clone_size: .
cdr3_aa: CASSQLDTQYF
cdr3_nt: TGTGCCAGCAGCCAATTAGATACGCAGTATTTT

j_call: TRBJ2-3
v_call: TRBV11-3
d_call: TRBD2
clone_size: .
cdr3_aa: CASSPGGATDTQYF
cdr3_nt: TGTGCCAGCAGCCCGGGAGGCGCAACAGATACGCAGTATTTT

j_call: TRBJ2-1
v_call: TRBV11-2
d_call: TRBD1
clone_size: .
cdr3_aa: CASSNRQGSYNEQFF
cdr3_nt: TGTGCCAGCAGCAACCGACAGGGCTCCTACAATGAGCAGTTCTTC

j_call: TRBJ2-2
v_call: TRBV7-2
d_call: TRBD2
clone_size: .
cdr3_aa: CASSRGLAGAAGELFF
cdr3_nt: TGTGCCAGCAGCAGAGGACTAGCGGGAGCGGCCGGGGAGCTGTTTTTT

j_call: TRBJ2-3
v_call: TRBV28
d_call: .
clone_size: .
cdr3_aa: CASRGPRDLAYSDTQYF
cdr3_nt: TGTGCCAGCAGGGGACCCCGGGATTTAGCGTATTCAGATACGCAGTATTTT

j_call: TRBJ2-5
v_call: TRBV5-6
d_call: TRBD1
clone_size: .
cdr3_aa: CASSHMTGDQETQYF
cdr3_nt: TGTGCCAGCAGCCACATGACAGGGGACCAAGAGACCCAGTACTTC

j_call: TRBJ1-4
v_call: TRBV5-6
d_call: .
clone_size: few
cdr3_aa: CASSFLLGGSNEKLFF
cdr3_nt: TGTGCCAGCAGCTTCCTTTTGGGGGGGAGTAATGAAAAACTGTTTTTT

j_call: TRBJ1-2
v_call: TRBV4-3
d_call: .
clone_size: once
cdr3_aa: CASSQVGRTEFNYGYTF
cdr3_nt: TGCGCCAGCAGCCAAGTAGGCAGGACAGAGTTTAACTATGGCTACACCTTC

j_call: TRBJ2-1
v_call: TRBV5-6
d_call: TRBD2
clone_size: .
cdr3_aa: CASSPGLAGGGEQFF
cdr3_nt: TGTGCCAGCAGCCCGGGACTAGCGGGAGGGGGCGAGCAGTTCTTC